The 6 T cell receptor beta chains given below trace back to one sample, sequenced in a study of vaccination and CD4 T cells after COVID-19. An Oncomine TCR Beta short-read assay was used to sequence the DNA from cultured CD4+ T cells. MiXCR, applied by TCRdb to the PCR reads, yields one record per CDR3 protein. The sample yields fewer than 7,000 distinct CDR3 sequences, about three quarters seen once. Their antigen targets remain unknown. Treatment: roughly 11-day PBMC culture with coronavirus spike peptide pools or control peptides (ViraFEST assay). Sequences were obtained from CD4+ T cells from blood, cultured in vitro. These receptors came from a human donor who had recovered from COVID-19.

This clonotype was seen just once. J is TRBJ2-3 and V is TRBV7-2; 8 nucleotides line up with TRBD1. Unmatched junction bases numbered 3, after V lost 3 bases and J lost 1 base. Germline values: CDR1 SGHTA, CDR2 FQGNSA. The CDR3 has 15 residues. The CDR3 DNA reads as TGTGCCAGCAGCTTCGACAGGGGAGGCACAGATACGCAGTATTTT. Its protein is CASSFDRGGTDTQYF.

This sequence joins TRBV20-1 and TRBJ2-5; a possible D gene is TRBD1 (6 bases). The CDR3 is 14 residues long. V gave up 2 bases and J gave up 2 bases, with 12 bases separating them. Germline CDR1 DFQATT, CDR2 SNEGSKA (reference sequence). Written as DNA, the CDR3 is TGCAGTGCTAGACCGGGACAATCTCAAGAGACCCAGTACTTC. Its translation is CSARPGQSQETQYF.

The chain's CDR3 is CASSSDREETQYF. CDR3 in DNA: TGTGCCAGCAGCTCGGACAGAGAAGAGACCCAGTACTTC. The chain joins TRBV7-2 to TRBJ2-5; perhaps TRBD1 as D (6 bases). Trimming cost V 4 bases and J 3 bases, with 9 bases left between them. CDR1 SGHTA and CDR2 FQGNSA come from the germline V gene. The CDR3 length is 13 residues.

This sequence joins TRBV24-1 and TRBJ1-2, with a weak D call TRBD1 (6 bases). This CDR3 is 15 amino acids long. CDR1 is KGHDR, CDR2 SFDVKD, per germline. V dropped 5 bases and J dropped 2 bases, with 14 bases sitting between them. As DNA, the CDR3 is TGTGCCACCAGTGGTCCAGGGGAGGGGAACTATGGCTACACCTTC. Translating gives CATSGPGEGNYGYTF.

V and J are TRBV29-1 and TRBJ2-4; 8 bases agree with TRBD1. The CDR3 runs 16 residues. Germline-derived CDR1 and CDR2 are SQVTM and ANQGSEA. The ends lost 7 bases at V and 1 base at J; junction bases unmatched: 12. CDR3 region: CSARRIGDRAKNIQYF. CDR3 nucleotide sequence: TGCAGCGCCCGAAGGATTGGGGACAGGGCCAAAAACATTCAGTACTTC.

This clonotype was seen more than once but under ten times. CDR3 coding DNA: TGTGCCAGTAGTGTCGAAATCTATGGCTACACCTTC. This encodes CASSVEIYGYTF. The V gene is TRBV19, the J gene TRBJ1-2, with no clear D. V gave up 5 bases and J gave up 4 bases, with 8 bases separating them. CDR3 size: 12 residues. Germline V gene sequence: CDR1 LNHDA, CDR2 SQIVND (reference sequence).